This T cell receptor beta chain was recorded in a study of technical replicates of blood from a few donors. This table comes from immunoSEQ multiplex PCR, and its TCRdb copy is limited to in-frame clones, with some not included. The sample shows 50,000 or so clones, more than 85% of them seen only once. The source of this sequence is a human donor in good health. Some clones in this sample may be carry-over from other donors' samples. What was sequenced was PBMCs.

The CDR3 sequence is CSVGGSGGAYEQYF. CDR3 in DNA: TGCAGCGTTGGGGGAAGCGGGGGAGCCTACGAGCAGTACTTC. The genes are TRBV29-1 and TRBJ2-7; 8 bases are a match to TRBD2. Per germline, CDR1 SQVTM and CDR2 ANQGSEA. Trimming at V came to 4 bases and at J to 2 bases, leaving 7 bases not matched to a gene. The length of the CDR3 is 14 residues.